The TCR beta chain under discussion was sequenced for a study of Ad26.COV2.S vaccination and SARS-CoV-2 variants. Study as a whole: The donor belonged to the COV1001 Ad26.COV2.S trial arm. General study points: Spike-specific responses of CD8+ and CD4+ T cells were reported to display substantial breadth after vaccination.

This clone was seen a single time. Its antigen is unidentified. Germline CDR1 is LNHDA and CDR2 is SQIVND (reference sequence). With 3 bases removed from V and 4 bases from J, the gap between germline ends came to 9 bases. This CDR3 is built from 14 residues. Treatment meaning: roughly 20 received Ad26.COV2.S at low or high dose, single or two shots; roughly 5 received placebo; per-sample allocation not given. Each sample was drawn 63 days after the first injection (of vaccine or placebo). The sample came from a Boston adult aged 18-55 years. Vaccination used an Ad26 vector expressing Wuhan-strain SARS-CoV-2 spike. TCRdb's table, derived via immunoSEQ multiplex PCR, lists solely in-frame clones and lacks some. The sample has 330,000 or so clones, roughly 90% seen once.

The V call is TRBV19, the J call TRBJ2-2, with a possible D match to TRBD2 (6 bases). This sequence was found in a person between 18 and 59 years old who received the Ad26.COV2.S COVID-19 vaccine or a placebo. This material consisted of peripheral blood, taken in a trial of Ad26.COV2.S vaccine versus placebo. The CDR3 coding sequence is TGTGCCAGTAGTATGGCGGGATCCACCGGGGAGCTGTTTTTT. Amino acid sequence: CASSMAGSTGELFF.